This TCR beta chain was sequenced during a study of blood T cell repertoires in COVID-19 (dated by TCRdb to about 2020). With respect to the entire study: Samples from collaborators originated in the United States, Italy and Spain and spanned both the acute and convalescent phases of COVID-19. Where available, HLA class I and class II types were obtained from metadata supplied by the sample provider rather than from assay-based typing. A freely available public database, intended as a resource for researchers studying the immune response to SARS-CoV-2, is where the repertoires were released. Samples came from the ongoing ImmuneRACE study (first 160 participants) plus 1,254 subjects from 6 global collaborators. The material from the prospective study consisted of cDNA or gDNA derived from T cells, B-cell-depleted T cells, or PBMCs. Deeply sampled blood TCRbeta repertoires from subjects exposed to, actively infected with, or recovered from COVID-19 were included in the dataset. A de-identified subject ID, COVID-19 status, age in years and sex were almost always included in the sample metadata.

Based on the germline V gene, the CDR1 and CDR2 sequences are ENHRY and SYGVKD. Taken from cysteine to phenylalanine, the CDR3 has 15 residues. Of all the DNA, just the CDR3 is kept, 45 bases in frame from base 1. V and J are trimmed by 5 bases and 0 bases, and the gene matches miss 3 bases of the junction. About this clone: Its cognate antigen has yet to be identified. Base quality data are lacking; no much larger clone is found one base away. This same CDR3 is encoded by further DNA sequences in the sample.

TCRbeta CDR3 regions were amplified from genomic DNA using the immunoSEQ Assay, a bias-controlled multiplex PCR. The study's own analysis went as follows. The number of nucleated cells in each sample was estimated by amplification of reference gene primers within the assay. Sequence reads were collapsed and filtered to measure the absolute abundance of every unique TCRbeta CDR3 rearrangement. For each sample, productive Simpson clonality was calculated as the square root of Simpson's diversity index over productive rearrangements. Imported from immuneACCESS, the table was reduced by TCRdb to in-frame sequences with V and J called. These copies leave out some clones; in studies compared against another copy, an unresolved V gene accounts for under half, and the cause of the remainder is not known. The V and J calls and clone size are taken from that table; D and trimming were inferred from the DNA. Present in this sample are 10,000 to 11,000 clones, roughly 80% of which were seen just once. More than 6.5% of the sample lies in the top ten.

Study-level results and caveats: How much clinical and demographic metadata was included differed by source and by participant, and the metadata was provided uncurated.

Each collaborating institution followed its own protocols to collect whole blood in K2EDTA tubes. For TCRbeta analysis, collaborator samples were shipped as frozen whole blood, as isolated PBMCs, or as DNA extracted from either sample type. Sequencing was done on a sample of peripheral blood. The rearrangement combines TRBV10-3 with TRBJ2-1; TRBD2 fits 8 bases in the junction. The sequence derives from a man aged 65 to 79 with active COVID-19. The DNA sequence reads TGTGCCATCAGTCCGGGGGGGAGCTCCTACAATGAGCAGTTCTTC. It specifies CAISPGGSSYNEQFF.